This T cell receptor (beta chain) was recorded in a study of blood T cell repertoires in COVID-19. Using immunoSEQ multiplex PCR, the repertoire was profiled, and TCRdb retains in-frame clones only, with some absent. Here the sample spans roughly 270,000 clones, 65% to 90% being singletons. This clone appeared once. Looked up from germline, CDR1 is ENHRY and CDR2 is SYGVKD. The CDR3 loop spans 14 amino acids. The J segment lost 6 bases and the V segment lost 3 bases, leaving 6 bases of the junction unmatched. The receptor was derived from a man in his fifties with active or convalescent COVID-19. The chain carries TRBV10-3 and TRBJ2-7, with 9 bases matching TRBD1. Material: peripheral blood. CDR3 residues: CAISEGQGITEQYF. As DNA, the CDR3 is TGTGCCATCAGTGAAGGACAGGGGATAACCGAGCAGTACTTC.